The 19 T cell receptor beta chains below all came from one sample that was sequenced in a study of prognosis after radiotherapy for stage I lung cancer. Researchers used two-round multiplex PCR to amplify TCR beta CDR3 starting from genomic DNA. The first PCR round targeted every TRBV and TRBJ gene with specific primers. TCRdb re-analysed the multiplex PCR reads in MiXCR, keeping a single row per CDR3 protein. The sample yields about 19,000 distinct CDR3 sequences, about 26% seen once. This specimen consisted of PBMCs, obtained before or after stereotactic body radiation therapy (not recorded which). Every receptor here comes from a donor over 45 with non-small cell lung cancer.

This clonotype has a count of ten or more. The chain recombines TRBV5-6 with TRBJ1-6; D ambiguous. The CDR3 length is 16 residues. Trimming pared 1 base from V and 2 bases from J, leaving 10 bases between. Germline values: CDR1 SGHDT, CDR2 YYEEEE. The CDR3 loop is CASSLSRLTYNSPLHF. The CDR3 DNA is TGTGCCAGCAGCTTGTCCAGGCTCACCTATAATTCACCCCTCCACTTT.

This clonotype was detected ten times or more. The gene calls are TRBV6-1 and TRBJ2-3; the D is unclear. V lost 0 bases and J lost 8, with 9 bases in between. Germline V gene lookup returns CDR1 MNHNS and CDR2 SASEGT. CDR3 size: 13 residues. CDR3 coding DNA: TGTGCCAGCAGTGAAGCAGGGATCGGTACGCAGTATTTT. It is translated as CASSEAGIGTQYF.

The sample holds many counts of this clonotype. J is TRBJ2-2 and V is TRBV20-1; TRBD1 matches 8 bases. The CDR3 extends over 14 amino acids. The germline CDR1 and CDR2 sequences are DFQATT and SNEGSKA (reference sequence). The junction had 0 bases not matched to a gene; V was cut back by 1 base and J by 2 bases. The CDR3 is CSARAGGNTGELFF. In DNA, the CDR3 is TGCAGTGCTAGAGCAGGGGGCAACACCGGGGAGCTGTTTTTT.

As to this clonotype: A far larger clone is off by one base, so a read error is likely. V is TRBV7-9 and J is TRBJ2-3, with D maybe TRBD1 (5 bases). Per germline, CDR1 SEHNR and CDR2 FQNEAQ (reference sequence). This CDR3 is 13 amino acids long. The CDR3 protein is CASSLWGTDTRYF. In DNA, the CDR3 is TGTGCCAGCAGCTTATGGGGCACAGATACGCGGTATTTT.

This clonotype was observed many times. The chain combines TRBV28 with TRBJ2-1; D uncertain. The CDR3 runs to 11 residues. Germline CDR1 reads MDHEN; CDR2 reads SYDVKM. Trimming cost V 6 bases and J 10 bases, with 10 bases left between them. DNA for the CDR3: TGTGCCAGCAGCAATAGCCGGGAGCAGTTCTTC. This codes for CASSNSREQFF.

Judged by abundance, this clonotype is medium-sized. V usage is TRBV6-5 and J usage is TRBJ1-3; D might be TRBD1 (5 bases). Germline V gene data show CDR1 as MNHEY and CDR2 as SVGAGI. The V end lost 4 bases, the J end lost 0 bases, and 10 bases lay between the germline ends. This CDR3 is 15 amino acids long. The CDR3 sequence: CASSWDGSSGNTIYF. CDR3 nucleotides: TGTGCCAGCAGTTGGGACGGAAGCTCTGGAAACACCATATATTTT.

This clonotype has a single count. CDR3 DNA sequence: TGTGCCAGCAGCCCGTTCGGACTATCGGGAGTAACCTGGGAGCTGTTTTTT. It encodes CASSPFGLSGVTWELFF. This rearrangement joins TRBV7-4 to TRBJ2-2; TRBD2 might be the D (6 bases). The CDR3 consists of 17 residues. Looked up from germline, CDR1 is SGHVT and CDR2 is SQSDAQ. Trimming removed 5 bases at V and 9 bases at J, with 25 bases between.

A remark on this clonotype: A far larger clone lies a single base away; this is likely a read error. J is TRBJ1-5 and V is TRBV6-4, with D tentatively TRBD1 (6 bases). The CDR3 has 13 amino acids. CDR1 and CDR2 from the germline V gene are MRHNA and SNTAGT. The V and J ends lost 11 bases and 3 bases respectively, with 14 bases between them. CDR3 nucleotides: TGTGCCGCACGACAGGACCTCAATCAGCCCCAGCATTTT. Translation: CAARQDLNQPQHF.

This clonotype was counted ten times or more. CDR3 DNA: TGTGCCAGCACCCCCGGCAGGGGTAGCAATGAGCAGTTCTTC. This sequence encodes CASTPGRGSNEQFF. The V and J genes are TRBV7-2 and TRBJ2-1; weak D call: TRBD1 (6 bases). CDR1 is SGHTA and CDR2 is FQGNSA in the germline V gene. The CDR3 length is 14 residues. The ends were cut back, 7 bases at V and 6 bases at J, with 16 bases in the middle.

This clonotype occurred many times. The chain uses TRBV7-8 and TRBJ2-7, with D tentatively TRBD2 (6 bases). Germline lookup yields CDR1 SGHVS and CDR2 FQNEAQ. This CDR3 is 17 amino acids long. V lost 7 bases and J 8 bases, leaving 30 bases between the germline ends. In DNA, the CDR3 is TGTGCCAGCACCCTACGGGGGACTGGCGGAGGGCCCTTGAAGCAGTACTTC. This translates into CASTLRGTGGGPLKQYF.

This chain uses TRBV7-9 with TRBJ2-7; 7 bases fit TRBD2. CDR3 length: 12 amino acids. From germline, CDR1 is SEHNR and CDR2 FQNEAQ (reference sequence). With V trimmed by 11 bases and J by 3 bases, 7 bases remained unmatched. The DNA of the CDR3 is TGTGCCCTGGGGGGGAACAGCTACGAGCAGTACTTC. Amino acids: CALGGNSYEQYF.

A word on this clonotype: This sequence is one base from a far larger clone and is likely a read error. The chain employs TRBV6-9 and TRBJ1-5, with D possibly matching TRBD1 (6 bases). Between the trimmed V and J ends, which lost 3 bases and 3 bases, there was a span of 12 bases. The germline V gene has CDR1 MNHGY and CDR2 SVAAGI. The CDR3 extends over 15 amino acids. CDR3 coding DNA: TGTGCCAGCAGTTACGACAGGTCTTTCAATCAGCCCCAGCATTTT. Translated: CASSYDRSFNQPQHF.

This clonotype was picked up many times. The rearrangement uses TRBV6-1 and TRBJ1-1; D remains ambiguous. The V end lost 4 bases, the J end lost 4 bases, and 13 bases lay between the germline ends. The length of the CDR3 is 14 residues. Germline-derived CDR1 and CDR2 are MNHNS and SASEGT. The CDR3: CASSALGVGTEAFF. CDR3 in DNA: TGTGCCAGCAGTGCCCTTGGGGTGGGCACTGAAGCTTTCTTT.

The V and J genes are TRBV3-1 and TRBJ1-2; D unresolved. The CDR3 runs 15 residues. The V gene's germline CDR1 is LGHDT and CDR2 YNNKEL (reference sequence). V gave up 4 bases and J gave up 6 bases, with 18 bases separating them. In DNA, the CDR3 is TGTGCCAGCAGCCCACGCGTATCGACCGGGAATGGCTACACCTTC. It is translated as CASSPRVSTGNGYTF. The entire variable domain, with the rest obtained from reference TRBV3-1 and TRBJ1-2, is as follows: DTAVSQTPKYLVTQMGNDKSIKCEQNLGHDTMYWYKQDSKKFLKIMFSYNNKELIINETVPNRFSPKSPDKAHLNLHINSLELGDSAVYFCASSPRVSTGNGYTFGSGTRLTVV.

In this sample, this clonotype turned up once. A far bigger clonotype differs at one base, so this is likely a read error. CDR3 bases: TGTGCCAGCAGTTCCGAGAGTAGCGGGAGCATTAGAGAGACCCAGTACTTC. It is translated as CASSSESSGSIRETQYF. This chain joins TRBV6-2 or TRBV6-3 and TRBJ2-5, with TRBD2 matching over 9 bases. The germline V gene encodes CDR1 MNHEY and CDR2 SVGEGT. The CDR3 sequence is 17 residues long. Losses at the gene ends were 4 bases for V and 4 bases for J; bases not matched to a gene: 13.

This chain joins TRBV6-1 and TRBJ2-1; D remains unclear. This CDR3 comprises 17 residues. V lost 6 bases to trimming and J lost 4 bases, with 22 bases between them. The germline V gene has CDR1 MNHNS and CDR2 SASEGT. The DNA of the CDR3 is TGTGCCAGCAGCGCCGGTCGCGGCCGAAGATCATACAATGAGCAGTTCTTC. Translating it yields CASSAGRGRRSYNEQFF.

This clonotype is medium-sized. The rearrangement links TRBV5-1 to TRBJ2-1; 9 positions agree with TRBD2. Germline CDR1 reads SGHRS; CDR2 reads YFSETQ. Losses at the gene ends were 4 bases for V and 4 bases for J; bases not matched to a gene: 3. The CDR3 runs to 14 residues. The CDR3 region is CASSPSGTYNEQFF. In DNA form, the CDR3 reads TGCGCCAGCAGCCCTAGCGGGACATACAATGAGCAGTTCTTC.

This clonotype has at least ten counts. V usage is TRBV29-1 and J usage is TRBJ1-1, with 7 bases fitting TRBD1. The length of the CDR3 is 12 residues. V shed 4 bases and J 1 base; nucleotides not matched to a gene: 0. Germline CDR1 SQVTM, CDR2 ANQGSEA. The CDR3 loop is CSVAGGNTEAFF. The CDR3 DNA is TGCAGCGTTGCAGGGGGGAACACTGAAGCTTTCTTT.

This clonotype was seen at least ten times. V gene TRBV29-1 combines with J gene TRBJ2-1; 8 bases agree with TRBD1. Germline CDR1 SQVTM, CDR2 ANQGSEA. After removal of 7 bases from V and 4 bases from J, the junction contained 9 bases not matched to a gene. This CDR3 region has 14 residues. CDR3 in DNA: TGCAGCGCAAGAGACAGGGGAACTTACAATGAGCAGTTCTTC. Translating gives CSARDRGTYNEQFF.